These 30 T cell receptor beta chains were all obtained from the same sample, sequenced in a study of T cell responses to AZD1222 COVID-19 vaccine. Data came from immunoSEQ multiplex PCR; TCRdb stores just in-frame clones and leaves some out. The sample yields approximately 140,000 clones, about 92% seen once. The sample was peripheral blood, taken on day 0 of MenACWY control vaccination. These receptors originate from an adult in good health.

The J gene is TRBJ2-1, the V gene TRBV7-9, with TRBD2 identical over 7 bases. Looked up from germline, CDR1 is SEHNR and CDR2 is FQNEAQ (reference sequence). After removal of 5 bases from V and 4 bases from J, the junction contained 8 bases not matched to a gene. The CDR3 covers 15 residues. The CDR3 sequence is CASSPGSSGYNEQFF. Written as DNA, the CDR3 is TGTGCCAGCAGCCCCGGGTCTAGCGGATACAATGAGCAGTTCTTC.

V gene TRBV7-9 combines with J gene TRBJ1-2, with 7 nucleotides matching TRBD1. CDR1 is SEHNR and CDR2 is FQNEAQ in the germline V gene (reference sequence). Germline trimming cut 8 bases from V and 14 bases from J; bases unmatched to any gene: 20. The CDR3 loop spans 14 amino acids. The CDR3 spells CASSPPGQLMATTF. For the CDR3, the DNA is TGTGCCAGCTCCCCACCGGGACAGCTTATGGCTACAACCTTC.

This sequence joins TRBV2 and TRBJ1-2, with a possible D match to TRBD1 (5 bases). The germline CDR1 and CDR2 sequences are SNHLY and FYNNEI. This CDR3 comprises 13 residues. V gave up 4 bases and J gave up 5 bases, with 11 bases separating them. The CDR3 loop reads CASSGDRGYGYTF. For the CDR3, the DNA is TGTGCCAGCAGTGGGGACCGGGGGTATGGCTACACCTTC.

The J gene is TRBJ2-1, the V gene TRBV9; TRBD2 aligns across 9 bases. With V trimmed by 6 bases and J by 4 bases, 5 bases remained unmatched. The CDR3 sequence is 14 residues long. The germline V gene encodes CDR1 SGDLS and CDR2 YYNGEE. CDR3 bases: TGTGCCAGCAACAGACTAGCGGCTTACAATGAGCAGTTCTTC. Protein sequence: CASNRLAAYNEQFF.

In DNA form, the CDR3 reads TGTGCCAGCAGACTAGCGGGAGCCTACGAGCAGTACTTC. It translates to CASRLAGAYEQYF. V usage is TRBV6-6 and J usage is TRBJ2-7, with TRBD2 matching over 11 bases. The germline CDR1 and CDR2 sequences are MNHNY and SVGAGI (reference sequence). This CDR3 spans 13 amino acids. The V segment lost 6 bases and the J segment 2 bases; nucleotides outside the gene matches: 0.

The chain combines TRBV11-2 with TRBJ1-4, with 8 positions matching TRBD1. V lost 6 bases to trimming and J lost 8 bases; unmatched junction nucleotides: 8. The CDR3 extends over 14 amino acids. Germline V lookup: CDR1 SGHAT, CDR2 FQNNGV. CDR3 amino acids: CASRLTGGGEKLFF. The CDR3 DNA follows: TGTGCCAGCAGGCTCACAGGGGGTGGGGAAAAACTGTTTTTT.

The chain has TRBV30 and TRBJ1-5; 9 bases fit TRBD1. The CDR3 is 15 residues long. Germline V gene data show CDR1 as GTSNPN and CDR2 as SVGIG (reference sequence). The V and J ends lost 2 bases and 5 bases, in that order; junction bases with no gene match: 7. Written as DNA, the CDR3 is TGTGCCTGGAGTCTCCGACAGGGGGGGTATCAGCCCCAGCATTTT. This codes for CAWSLRQGGYQPQHF.

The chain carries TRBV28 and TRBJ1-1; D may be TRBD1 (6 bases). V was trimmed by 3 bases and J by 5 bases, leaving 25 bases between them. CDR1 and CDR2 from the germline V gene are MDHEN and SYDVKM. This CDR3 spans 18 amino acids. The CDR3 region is CASSFGTGFPITRTEAFF. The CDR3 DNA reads TGTGCCAGCAGTTTTGGCACAGGGTTCCCAATAACCCGGACTGAAGCTTTCTTT.

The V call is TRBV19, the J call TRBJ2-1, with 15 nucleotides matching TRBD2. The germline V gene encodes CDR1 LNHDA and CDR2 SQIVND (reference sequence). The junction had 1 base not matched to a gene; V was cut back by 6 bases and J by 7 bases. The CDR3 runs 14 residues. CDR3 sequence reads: CASSGLAGGNEQFF. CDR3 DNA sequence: TGTGCCAGTAGCGGACTAGCGGGAGGGAATGAGCAGTTCTTC. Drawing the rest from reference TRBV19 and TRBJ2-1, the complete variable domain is DGGITQSPKYLFRKEGQNVTLSCEQNLNHDAMYWYRQDPGQGLRLIYYSQIVNDFQKGDIAEGYSVSREKKESFPLTVTSAQKNPTAFYLCASSGLAGGNEQFFGPGTRLTVL.

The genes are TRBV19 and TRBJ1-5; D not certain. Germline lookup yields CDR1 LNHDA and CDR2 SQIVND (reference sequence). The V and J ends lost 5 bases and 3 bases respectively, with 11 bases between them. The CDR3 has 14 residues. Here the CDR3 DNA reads TGTGCCAGTAGTGGAGGGTTGAACAATCAGCCCCAGCATTTT. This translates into CASSGGLNNQPQHF.

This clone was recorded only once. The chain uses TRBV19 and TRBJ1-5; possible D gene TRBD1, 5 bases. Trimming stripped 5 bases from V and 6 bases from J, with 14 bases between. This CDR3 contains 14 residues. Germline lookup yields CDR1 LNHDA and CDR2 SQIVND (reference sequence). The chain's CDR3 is CASSSGRRGQPQHF. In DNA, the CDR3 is TGTGCCAGTAGTTCGGGACGCCGAGGTCAGCCCCAGCATTTT.

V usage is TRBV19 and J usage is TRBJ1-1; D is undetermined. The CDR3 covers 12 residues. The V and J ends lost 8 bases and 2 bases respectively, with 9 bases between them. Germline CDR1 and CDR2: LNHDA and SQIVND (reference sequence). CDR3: CASGRGNTEAFF. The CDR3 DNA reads TGTGCCAGTGGACGGGGAAACACTGAAGCTTTCTTT.

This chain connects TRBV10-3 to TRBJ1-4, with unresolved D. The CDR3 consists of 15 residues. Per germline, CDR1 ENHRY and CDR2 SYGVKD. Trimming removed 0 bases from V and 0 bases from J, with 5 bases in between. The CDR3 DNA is TGTGCCATCAGTGAGTCCAGGACAACTAATGAAAAACTGTTTTTT. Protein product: CAISESRTTNEKLFF.

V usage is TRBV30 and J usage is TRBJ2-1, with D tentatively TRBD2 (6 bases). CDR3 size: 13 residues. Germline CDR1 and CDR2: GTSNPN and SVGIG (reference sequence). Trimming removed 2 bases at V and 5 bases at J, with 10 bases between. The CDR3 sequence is CAWSSTRNNEQFF. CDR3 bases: TGTGCCTGGAGTTCGACTAGAAACAATGAGCAGTTCTTC.

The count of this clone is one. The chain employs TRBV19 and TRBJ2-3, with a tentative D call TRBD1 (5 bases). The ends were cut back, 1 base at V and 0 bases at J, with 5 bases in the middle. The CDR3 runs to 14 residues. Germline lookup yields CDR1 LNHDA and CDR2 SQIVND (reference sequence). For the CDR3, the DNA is TGTGCCAGTAGTATAGCAGGGAGCACAGATACGCAGTATTTT. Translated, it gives CASSIAGSTDTQYF.

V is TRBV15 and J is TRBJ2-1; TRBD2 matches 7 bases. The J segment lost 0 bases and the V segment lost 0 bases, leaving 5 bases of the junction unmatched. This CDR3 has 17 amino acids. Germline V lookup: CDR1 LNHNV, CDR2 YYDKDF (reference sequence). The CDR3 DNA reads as TGTGCCACCAGCAGAGATAAAGCGGGGAGCTCCTACAATGAGCAGTTCTTC. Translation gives CATSRDKAGSSYNEQFF. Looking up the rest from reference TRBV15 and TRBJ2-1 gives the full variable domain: DAMVIQNPRYQVTQFGKPVTLSCSQTLNHNVMYWYQQKSSQAPKLLFHYYDKDFNNEADTPDNFQSRRPNTSFCFLDIRSPGLGDTAMYLCATSRDKAGSSYNEQFFGPGTRLTVL.

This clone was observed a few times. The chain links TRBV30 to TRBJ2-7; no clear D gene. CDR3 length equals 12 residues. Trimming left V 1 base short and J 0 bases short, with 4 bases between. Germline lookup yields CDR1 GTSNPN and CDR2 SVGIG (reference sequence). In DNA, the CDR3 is TGTGCCTGGAGTGGAGGCTCCTACGAGCAGTACTTC. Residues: CAWSGGSYEQYF.

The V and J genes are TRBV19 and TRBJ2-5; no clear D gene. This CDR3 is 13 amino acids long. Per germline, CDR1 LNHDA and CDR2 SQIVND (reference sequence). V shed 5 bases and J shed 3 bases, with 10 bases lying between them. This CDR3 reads CASSVAMKETQYF. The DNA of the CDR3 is TGTGCCAGTAGTGTGGCTATGAAAGAGACCCAGTACTTC.

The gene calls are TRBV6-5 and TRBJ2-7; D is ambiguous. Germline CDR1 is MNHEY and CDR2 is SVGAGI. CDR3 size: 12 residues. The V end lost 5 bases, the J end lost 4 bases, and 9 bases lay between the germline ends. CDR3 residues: CASSPDGYEQYF. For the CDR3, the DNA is TGTGCCAGCAGTCCGGACGGGTACGAGCAGTACTTC.

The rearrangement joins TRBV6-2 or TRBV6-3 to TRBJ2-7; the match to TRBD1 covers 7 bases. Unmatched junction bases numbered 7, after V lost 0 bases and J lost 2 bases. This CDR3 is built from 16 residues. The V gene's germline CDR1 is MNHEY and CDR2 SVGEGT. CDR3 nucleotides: TGTGCCAGCAGTTACTCCGACAGGGATCCGACCTACGAGCAGTACTTC. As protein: CASSYSDRDPTYEQYF.

CDR3 DNA: TGTGCCAGCAAAATAGGGGGAGGCAACTATGGCTACACCTTC. Its translation is CASKIGGGNYGYTF. The V gene is TRBV28, the J gene TRBJ1-2; D possibly corresponds to TRBD1 (6 bases). V gave up 7 bases and J gave up 2 bases, with 14 bases separating them. The CDR3 runs to 14 residues. CDR1 and CDR2 from the germline V gene are MDHEN and SYDVKM.

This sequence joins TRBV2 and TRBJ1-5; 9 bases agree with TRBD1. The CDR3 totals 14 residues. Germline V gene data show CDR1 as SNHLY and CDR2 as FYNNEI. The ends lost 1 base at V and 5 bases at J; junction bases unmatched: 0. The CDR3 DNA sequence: TGTGCCAGCAGTGAAGACAGGGGGCATCAGCCCCAGCATTTT. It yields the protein CASSEDRGHQPQHF.

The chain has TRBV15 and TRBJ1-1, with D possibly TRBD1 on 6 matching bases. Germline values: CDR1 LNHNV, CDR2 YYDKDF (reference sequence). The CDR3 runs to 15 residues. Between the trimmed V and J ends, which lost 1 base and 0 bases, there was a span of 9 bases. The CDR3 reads CATSRGGDMNTEAFF. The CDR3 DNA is TGTGCCACCAGCAGAGGGGGGGACATGAACACTGAAGCTTTCTTT.

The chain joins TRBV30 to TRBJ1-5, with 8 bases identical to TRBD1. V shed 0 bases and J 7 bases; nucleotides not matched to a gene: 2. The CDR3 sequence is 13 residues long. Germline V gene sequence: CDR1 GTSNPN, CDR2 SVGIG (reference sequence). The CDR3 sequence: CAWSVQGEQPQHF. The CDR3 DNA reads TGTGCCTGGAGTGTACAGGGGGAACAGCCCCAGCATTTT. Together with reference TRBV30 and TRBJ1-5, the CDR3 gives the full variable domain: SQTIHQWPATLVQPVGSPLSLECTVEGTSNPNLYWYRQAAGRGLQLLFYSVGIGQISSEVPQNLSASRPQDRQFILSSKKLLLSDSGFYLCAWSVQGEQPQHFGDGTRLSIL.

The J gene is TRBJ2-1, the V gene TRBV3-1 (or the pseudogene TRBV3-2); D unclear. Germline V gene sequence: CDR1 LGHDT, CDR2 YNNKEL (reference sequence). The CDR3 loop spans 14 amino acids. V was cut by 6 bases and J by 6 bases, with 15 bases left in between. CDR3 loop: CASSPGLPGNEQFF. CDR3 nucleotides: TGTGCCAGCAGTCCCGGGCTCCCGGGCAATGAGCAGTTCTTC.

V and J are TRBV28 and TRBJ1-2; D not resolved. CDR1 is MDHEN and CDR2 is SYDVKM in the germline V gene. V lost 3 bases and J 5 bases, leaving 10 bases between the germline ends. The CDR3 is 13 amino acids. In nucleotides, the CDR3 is TGTGCCAGCAGTTTCCACCAACAATATGGCTACACCTTC. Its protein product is CASSFHQQYGYTF.

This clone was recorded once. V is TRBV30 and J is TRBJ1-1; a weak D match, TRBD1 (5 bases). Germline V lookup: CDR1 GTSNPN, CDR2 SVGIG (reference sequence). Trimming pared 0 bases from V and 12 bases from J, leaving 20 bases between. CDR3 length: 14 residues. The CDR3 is CAWSVIPEDKDTFF. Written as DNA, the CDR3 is TGTGCCTGGAGTGTAATCCCAGAGGACAAGGATACTTTCTTT.

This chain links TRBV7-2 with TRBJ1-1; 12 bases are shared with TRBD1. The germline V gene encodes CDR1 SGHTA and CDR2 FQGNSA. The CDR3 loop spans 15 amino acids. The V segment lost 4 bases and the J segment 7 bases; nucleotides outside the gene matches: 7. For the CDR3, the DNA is TGTGCCAGCAGCTCGGGACAGGGGGCCGTTAATGAAGCTTTCTTT. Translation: CASSSGQGAVNEAFF. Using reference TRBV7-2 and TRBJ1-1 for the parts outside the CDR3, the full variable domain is GAGVSQSPSNKVTEKGKDVELRCDPISGHTALYWYRQSLGQGLEFLIYFQGNSAPDKSGLPSDRFSAERTGGSVSTLTIQRTQQEDSAVYLCASSSGQGAVNEAFFGQGTRLTVV.

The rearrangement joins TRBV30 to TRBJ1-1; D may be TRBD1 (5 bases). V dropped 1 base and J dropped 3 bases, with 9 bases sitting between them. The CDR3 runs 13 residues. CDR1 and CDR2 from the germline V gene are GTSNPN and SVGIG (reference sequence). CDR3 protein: CAWSGQFHTEAFF. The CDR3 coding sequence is TGTGCCTGGAGTGGACAGTTTCACACTGAAGCTTTCTTT.

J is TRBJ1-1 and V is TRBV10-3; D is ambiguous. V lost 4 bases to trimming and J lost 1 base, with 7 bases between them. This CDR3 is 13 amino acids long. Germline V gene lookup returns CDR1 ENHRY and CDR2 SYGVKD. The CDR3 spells CAISVVGNTEAFF. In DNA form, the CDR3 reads TGTGCCATCAGTGTCGTGGGGAACACTGAAGCTTTCTTT.